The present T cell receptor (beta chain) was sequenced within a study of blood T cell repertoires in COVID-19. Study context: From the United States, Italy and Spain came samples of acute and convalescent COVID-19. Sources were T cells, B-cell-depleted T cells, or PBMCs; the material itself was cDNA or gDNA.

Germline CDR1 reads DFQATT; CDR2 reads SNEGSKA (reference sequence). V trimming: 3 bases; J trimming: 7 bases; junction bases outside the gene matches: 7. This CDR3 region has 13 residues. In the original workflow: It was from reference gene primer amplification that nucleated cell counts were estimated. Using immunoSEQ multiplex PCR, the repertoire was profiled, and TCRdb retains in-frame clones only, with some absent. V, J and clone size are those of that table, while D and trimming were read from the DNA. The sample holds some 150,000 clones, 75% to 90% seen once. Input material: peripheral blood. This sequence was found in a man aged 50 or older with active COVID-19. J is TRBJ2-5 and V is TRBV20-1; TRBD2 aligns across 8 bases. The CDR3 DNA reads TGCAGTGCTAGTTTCGGGGGGGGAGGGACCCAGTACTTC. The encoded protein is CSASFGGGGTQYF.